This entry lists 9 T cell receptor beta chains sequenced from one sample in a study of blood T cell repertoires in COVID-19. Assay used: immunoSEQ multiplex PCR; TCRdb lists only in-frame clones, some missing. This sample yields roughly 55,000 clones, of which approximately 78% are seen a single time; over 10% belongs to the top ten. The sequencing sample was made of peripheral blood. The source of these receptors is a man older than 75 with acute or convalescent COVID-19.

J is TRBJ2-1 and V is TRBV29-1; TRBD2 might be the D (5 bases). The CDR3 has 16 residues. CDR1 is SQVTM and CDR2 is ANQGSEA in the germline V gene. Between the trimmed V and J ends, which lost 1 base and 0 bases, there was a span of 13 bases. The CDR3 loop reads CSVEVGLASSYNEQFF. CDR3 sequence (DNA): TGCAGCGTTGAAGTAGGGCTAGCCAGCTCCTACAATGAGCAGTTCTTC.

V and J are TRBV2 and TRBJ1-6; 8 bases map to TRBD1. Looked up from germline, CDR1 is SNHLY and CDR2 is FYNNEI. Trimming took 10 bases from V and 7 from J; bases not matched to a gene: 6. This CDR3 region has 13 residues. The CDR3 DNA reads as TGTGCCACGACAGGGGAATTCAATTCACCCCTCCACTTT. It encodes CATTGEFNSPLHF.

The chain links TRBV5-1 to TRBJ2-1; 11 positions agree with TRBD2. V lost 8 bases, J lost 6 bases, and 10 bases stayed unmatched. Germline CDR1 and CDR2: SGHRS and YFSETQ. The length of the CDR3 is 15 residues. This chain's CDR3 is CASGTGTSGANEQFF. As DNA, the CDR3 is TGCGCCAGTGGAACCGGGACTAGCGGCGCCAATGAGCAGTTCTTC.

There are many counts of this clone. The gene calls are TRBV9 and TRBJ1-1; TRBD1 agrees at 10 bases. CDR3 length equals 14 residues. V gave up 0 bases and J gave up 4 bases; unmatched junction bases: 0. The germline gives CDR1 SGDLS, CDR2 YYNGEE. The CDR3 spells CASSVGQGATEAFF. CDR3 in DNA: TGTGCCAGCAGCGTAGGACAGGGGGCCACTGAAGCTTTCTTT.

This clone was picked up one time. The gene calls are TRBV19 and TRBJ2-3, with a possible D match to TRBD2 (7 bases). The germline V gene encodes CDR1 LNHDA and CDR2 SQIVND (reference sequence). The CDR3 contains 14 residues. V was shortened by 6 bases and J by 6 bases, with 16 bases between the two germline ends. CDR3 protein: CASREGGQRDTQYF. Written as DNA, the CDR3 is TGTGCCAGTAGGGAGGGGGGGCAGAGGGATACGCAGTATTTT.

The chain combines TRBV27 with TRBJ2-1; 9 bases fit TRBD2. The germline CDR1 and CDR2 sequences are MNHEY and SMNVEV (reference sequence). J gave up 7 bases and V 5 bases, and 12 bases lay outside the gene matches. CDR3 length: 16 residues. As DNA, the CDR3 is TGTGCCAGCAGTACCCGGACTAGCGCGCTAAATAATGAGCAGTTCTTC. This codes for CASSTRTSALNNEQFF.

V and J are TRBV19 and TRBJ2-1; 7 bases map to TRBD1. With 1 base clipped from V and 3 bases from J, the junction kept 6 bases outside the gene matches. Germline V gene data show CDR1 as LNHDA and CDR2 as SQIVND (reference sequence). The CDR3 consists of 16 residues. CDR3 DNA: TGTGCCAGTAGTATAGTTCGGGGACAGAACTACAATGAGCAGTTCTTC. Translation gives CASSIVRGQNYNEQFF.

The rearrangement uses TRBV3-1 (or the pseudogene TRBV3-2) and TRBJ1-3; no definite D call. The CDR3 sequence is 13 residues long. Germline CDR1 and CDR2: LGHDT and YNNKEL (reference sequence). V was clipped by 3 bases and J by 2 bases, with 5 bases between them. The CDR3, as DNA: TGTGCCAGCAGCCAGGCGGCTGGAAACACCATATATTTT. Its translation: CASSQAAGNTIYF.

The chain joins TRBV18 to TRBJ2-1, with TRBD2 as a possible D gene (6 bases). Per germline, CDR1 KGHSH and CDR2 LQKENI. V was pared by 4 bases and J by 5 bases, with 9 bases between. CDR3 length equals 13 residues. The chain's CDR3 is CASSRGLNNEQFF. The CDR3 DNA is TGTGCCAGCTCACGAGGACTAAACAATGAGCAGTTCTTC.